Below, 3 T cell receptor beta chains from the same sample are listed, as sequenced in a study of blood T cell repertoires in COVID-19. Clones were sequenced by immunoSEQ multiplex PCR, and TCRdb holds only the in-frame ones, with some missing. The sample includes around 240,000 clones, around 88% of them seen just once. Sequencing was done on a sample of peripheral blood. These receptors all come from a woman in her thirties who had recovered from COVID-19.

Here the CDR3 reads CAWSKGGQSEAFF. CDR3 in DNA: TGTGCCTGGAGTAAGGGGGGACAGTCTGAAGCTTTCTTT. This chain links TRBV30 with TRBJ1-1, with TRBD1 matching 7 bases. The germline V gene encodes CDR1 GTSNPN and CDR2 SVGIG (reference sequence). The trim removed 2 bases at V and 6 bases at J, leaving 6 bases unmatched. CDR3 length: 13 residues.

V usage is TRBV6-6 and J usage is TRBJ2-7; D not certain. With 7 bases removed from V and 0 bases from J, the gap between germline ends came to 10 bases. CDR3 length: 13 residues. Germline values: CDR1 MNHNY, CDR2 SVGAGI (reference sequence). In DNA form, the CDR3 reads TGTGCCAGCACCTCCCCGAGCTCCTACGAGCAGTACTTC. It codes for CASTSPSSYEQYF.

This clone was found a few times. The V gene is TRBV3-1 (or the pseudogene TRBV3-2), the J gene TRBJ2-7; a weak D match, TRBD1 (6 bases). The CDR3 is 15 amino acids. V dropped 2 bases and J dropped 2 bases, with 13 bases sitting between them. Germline values: CDR1 LGHDT, CDR2 YNNKEL (reference sequence). The CDR3 region has the DNA TGTGCCAGCAGCCAACACGTTCAGGGGCCCTACGAGCAGTACTTC. This translates into CASSQHVQGPYEQYF.